The sequence of this T cell receptor beta chain was determined in a study of T cells expressing NK-cell markers. Study-wide results and caveats: About 1.0-7.5% of CD8+ T cells in more than five donors belonged to dominant NKG2C+ clonotypes.

In the case of this clonotype: Antigen specificity is unknown.

TCRdb re-called the 5' RACE reads and catalogs CDR3 proteins one per entry, DNA excluded. The sample yields under 200,000 distinct CDR3 sequences, of which the top ten take up under 20%. The germline gives CDR1 MGHRA, CDR2 YSYEKL. The CDR3 is made up of 13 amino acids. Sequencing input: blood T cells: a sorted CD56 or NKG2C T cell subset, CD4+ or CD8+ T cells, or bulk PBMC T cells (not recorded which). The TCR originated in a woman aged 18-70 years in good health. The rearrangement joins TRBV4-1 to TRBJ1-2; absent DNA, TCRdb's TRBD1 call cannot be checked. CDR3 region: CASSQDQVTGHTF.